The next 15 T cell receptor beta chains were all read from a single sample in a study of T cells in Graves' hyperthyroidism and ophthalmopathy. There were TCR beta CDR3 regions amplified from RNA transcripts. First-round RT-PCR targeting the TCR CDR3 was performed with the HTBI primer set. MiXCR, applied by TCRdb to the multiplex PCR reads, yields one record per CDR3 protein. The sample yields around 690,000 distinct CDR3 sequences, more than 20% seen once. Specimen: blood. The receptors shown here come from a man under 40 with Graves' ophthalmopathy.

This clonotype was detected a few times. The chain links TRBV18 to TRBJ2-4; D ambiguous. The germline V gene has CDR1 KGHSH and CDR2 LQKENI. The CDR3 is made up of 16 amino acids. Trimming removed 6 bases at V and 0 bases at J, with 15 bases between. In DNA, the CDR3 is TGTGCCAGCTCCCCTAGACGACAAATAGCCAAAAACATTCAGTACTTC. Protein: CASSPRRQIAKNIQYF.

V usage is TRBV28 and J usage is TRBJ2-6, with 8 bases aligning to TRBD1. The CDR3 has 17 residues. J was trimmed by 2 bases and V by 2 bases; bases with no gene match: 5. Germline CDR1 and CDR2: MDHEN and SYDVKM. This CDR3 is CASSLAGGAAGANVLTF. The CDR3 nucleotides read TGTGCCAGCAGTTTAGCAGGGGGCGCGGCTGGGGCCAACGTCCTGACTTTC.

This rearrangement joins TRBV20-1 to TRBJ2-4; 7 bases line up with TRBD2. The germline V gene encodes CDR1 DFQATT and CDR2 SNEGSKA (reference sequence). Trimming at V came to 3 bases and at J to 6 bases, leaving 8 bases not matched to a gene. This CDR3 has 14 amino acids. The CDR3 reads CSARGEWGGNIQYF. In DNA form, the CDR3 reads TGCAGTGCTAGGGGCGAGTGGGGGGGAAACATTCAGTACTTC.

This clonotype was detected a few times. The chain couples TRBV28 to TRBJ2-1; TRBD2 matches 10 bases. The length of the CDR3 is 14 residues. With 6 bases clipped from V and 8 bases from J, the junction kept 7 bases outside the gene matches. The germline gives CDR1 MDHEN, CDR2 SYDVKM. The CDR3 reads CASSQLAGFHEQFF. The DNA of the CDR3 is TGTGCCAGCAGCCAACTAGCGGGATTCCATGAGCAGTTCTTC.

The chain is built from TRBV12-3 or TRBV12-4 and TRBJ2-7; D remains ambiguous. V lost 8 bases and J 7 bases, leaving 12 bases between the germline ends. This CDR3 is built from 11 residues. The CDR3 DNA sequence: TGTGCCAGCCTAGTGGCCGGTGAGCAGTACTTC. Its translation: CASLVAGEQYF.

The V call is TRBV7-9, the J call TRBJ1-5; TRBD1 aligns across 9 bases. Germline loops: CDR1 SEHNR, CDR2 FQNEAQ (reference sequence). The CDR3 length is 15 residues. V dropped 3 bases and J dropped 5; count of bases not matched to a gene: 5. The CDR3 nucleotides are TGTGCCAGCAGCTTCTCCGGGACAGGGCATCAGCCCCAGCATTTT. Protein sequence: CASSFSGTGHQPQHF.

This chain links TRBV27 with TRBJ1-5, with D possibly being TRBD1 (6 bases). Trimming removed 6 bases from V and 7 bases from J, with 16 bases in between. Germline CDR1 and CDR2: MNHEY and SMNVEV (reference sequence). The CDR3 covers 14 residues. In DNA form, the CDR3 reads TGTGCCAGCAGGATACAGGGAAAGGGGCAGCCCCAGCATTTT. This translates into CASRIQGKGQPQHF.

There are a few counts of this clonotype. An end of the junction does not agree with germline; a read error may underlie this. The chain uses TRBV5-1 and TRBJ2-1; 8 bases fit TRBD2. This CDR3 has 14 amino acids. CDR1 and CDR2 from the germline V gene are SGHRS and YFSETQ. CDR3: CASTLRSSGHEQFF. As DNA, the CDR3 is TGTGCCAGCACCCTTAGGTCTAGCGGGCATGAGCAGTTCTTC.

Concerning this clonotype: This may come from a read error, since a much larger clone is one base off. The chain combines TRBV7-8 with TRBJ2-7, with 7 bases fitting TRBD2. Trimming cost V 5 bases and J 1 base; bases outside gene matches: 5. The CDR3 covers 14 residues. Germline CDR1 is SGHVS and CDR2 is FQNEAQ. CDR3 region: CASSPREGSYEQYF. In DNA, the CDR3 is TGTGCCAGCAGCCCTAGGGAGGGTTCCTACGAGCAGTACTTC.

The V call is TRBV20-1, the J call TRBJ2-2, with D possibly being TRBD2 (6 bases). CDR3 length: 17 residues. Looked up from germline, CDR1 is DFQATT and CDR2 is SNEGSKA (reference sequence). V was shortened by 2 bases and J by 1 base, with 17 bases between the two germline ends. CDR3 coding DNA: TGCAGTGCTAGACCTCTTGAAAGGGAGGAGAACACCGGGGAGCTGTTTTTT. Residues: CSARPLEREENTGELFF.

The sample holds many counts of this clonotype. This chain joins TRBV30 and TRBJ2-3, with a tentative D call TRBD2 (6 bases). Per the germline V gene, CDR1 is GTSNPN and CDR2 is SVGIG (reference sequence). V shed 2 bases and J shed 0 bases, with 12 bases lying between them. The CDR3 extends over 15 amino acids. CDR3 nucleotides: TGTGCCTGGAGTTCCCCCCTAGCGAGCACAGATACGCAGTATTTT. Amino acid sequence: CAWSSPLASTDTQYF. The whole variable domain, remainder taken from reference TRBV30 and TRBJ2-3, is SQTIHQWPATLVQPVGSPLSLECTVEGTSNPNLYWYRQAAGRGLQLLFYSVGIGQISSEVPQNLSASRPQDRQFILSSKKLLLSDSGFYLCAWSSPLASTDTQYFGPGTRLTVL.

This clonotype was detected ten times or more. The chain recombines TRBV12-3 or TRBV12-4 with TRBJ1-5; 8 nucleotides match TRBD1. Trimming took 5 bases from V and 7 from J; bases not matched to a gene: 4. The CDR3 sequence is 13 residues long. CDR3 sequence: CASSGQGGQPQHF. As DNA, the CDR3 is TGTGCCAGCAGTGGACAGGGAGGGCAGCCCCAGCATTTT.

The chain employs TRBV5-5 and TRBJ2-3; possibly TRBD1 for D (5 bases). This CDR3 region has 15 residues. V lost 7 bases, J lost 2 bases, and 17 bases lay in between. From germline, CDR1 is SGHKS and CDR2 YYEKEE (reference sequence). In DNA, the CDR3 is TGTGCCAGCGGCTCCCTGACAGACCACACAGATACGCAGTATTTT. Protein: CASGSLTDHTDTQYF.

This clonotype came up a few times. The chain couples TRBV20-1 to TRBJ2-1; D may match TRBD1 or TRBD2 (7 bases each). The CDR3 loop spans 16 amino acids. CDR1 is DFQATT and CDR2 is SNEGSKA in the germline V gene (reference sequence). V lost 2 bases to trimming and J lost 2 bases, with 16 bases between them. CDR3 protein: CSARRQGEGTYNEQFF. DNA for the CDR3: TGCAGTGCTAGACGCCAGGGGGAGGGAACCTACAATGAGCAGTTCTTC.

CDR3 coding DNA: TGTGCCAGCAGCTCAGCAACTAGCGGTTCCTACGAGCAGTACTTC. This codes for CASSSATSGSYEQYF. The gene calls are TRBV7-9 and TRBJ2-7, with 8 bases matching TRBD2. Trimming removed 4 bases from V and 1 base from J; junction bases left unmatched: 6. The CDR3 sequence is 15 residues long. Looked up from germline, CDR1 is SEHNR and CDR2 is FQNEAQ (reference sequence).